Below, 8 T cell receptor beta chains from the same sample are listed, as sequenced in a study of CD8+ T cells in alopecia areata. Extracted from the samples, RNA was reverse transcribed into cDNA to serve as the sequencing template. Using immunoSEQ multiplex PCR, the repertoire was profiled, and TCRdb retains in-frame clones only, with some absent. The table lists 87,000 or so clones, around 70% of them singletons. Noted treatment: oral pan-JAK inhibitor, 5-10 mg twice daily. Specimen: CD8+ T cells sorted from blood, collected around week 44, from a patient treated with tofacitinib. Receptors originate from a human donor with alopecia areata.

The CDR3 is CASSWGSYEQYF. The CDR3 DNA reads TGTGCCAGCAGTTGGGGGTCCTACGAGCAGTACTTC. This rearrangement joins TRBV11-2 to TRBJ2-7, with D perhaps being TRBD1 or TRBD2 (5 bases each). V lost 6 bases and J 1 base, leaving 7 bases between the germline ends. Germline-derived CDR1 and CDR2 are SGHAT and FQNNGV. The CDR3 has 12 amino acids.

This clone showed up just a few times. CDR3 nucleotides: TGCAGCGTGTTTCCGGGACAGGAGACTGAAGCTTTCTTT. This gives the protein CSVFPGQETEAFF. This chain joins TRBV29-1 and TRBJ1-1; 8 nucleotides match TRBD1. The CDR3 loop spans 13 amino acids. Germline V lookup: CDR1 SQVTM, CDR2 ANQGSEA. The J segment lost 5 bases and the V segment lost 6 bases, leaving 8 bases of the junction unmatched.

This clone was seen once. V usage is TRBV5-4 and J usage is TRBJ1-1, with D unresolved. The CDR3 has 13 residues. Deletions cut 2 bases from V and 7 bases from J, with 12 bases between. Germline CDR1 and CDR2: SGHNT and YYREEE (reference sequence). In DNA form, the CDR3 reads TGTGCCAGCAGCTTTCGGAGCACAGATGAAGCTTTCTTT. It specifies CASSFRSTDEAFF.

This clone has a single count. The chain has TRBV7-9 and TRBJ1-1; 7 nucleotides line up with TRBD1. This CDR3 comprises 15 residues. The J segment lost 2 bases and the V segment lost 4 bases, leaving 7 bases of the junction unmatched. CDR1 and CDR2 (germline): SEHNR, FQNEAQ (reference sequence). CDR3 DNA: TGTGCCAGCAGCTGGAACAGGGGAAAAAACACTGAAGCTTTCTTT. Protein sequence: CASSWNRGKNTEAFF.

V and J are TRBV5-6 and TRBJ1-1; D is unclear. The CDR3 covers 12 residues. Germline V gives CDR1 SGHDT, CDR2 YYEEEE. V gave up 2 bases and J gave up 6 bases, with 8 bases separating them. DNA for the CDR3: TGTGCCAGCAGCTTAATGGGATCTGAAGCTTTCTTT. Translation gives CASSLMGSEAFF.

This chain links TRBV7-9 with TRBJ1-5; 9 nucleotides agree with TRBD1. This CDR3 has 15 residues. With V trimmed by 2 bases and J by 5 bases, 4 bases remained unmatched. CDR1 and CDR2 from the germline V gene are SEHNR and FQNEAQ (reference sequence). CDR3 in amino acids: CASSLRDRDHQPQHF. In DNA form, the CDR3 reads TGTGCCAGCAGCTTACGGGACAGGGACCATCAGCCCCAGCATTTT.

The chain uses TRBV15 and TRBJ1-5; 7 bases agree with TRBD1. Germline CDR1 is LNHNV and CDR2 is YYDKDF (reference sequence). The CDR3 is 17 amino acids. With V trimmed by 4 bases and J by 0 bases, 9 bases remained unmatched. The CDR3 loop reads CATSKGATASSNQPQHF. The DNA of the CDR3 is TGTGCCACCAGCAAGGGGGCAACAGCAAGTAGCAATCAGCCCCAGCATTTT. The whole variable domain, filled in from reference TRBV15 and TRBJ1-5, reads DAMVIQNPRYQVTQFGKPVTLSCSQTLNHNVMYWYQQKSSQAPKLLFHYYDKDFNNEADTPDNFQSRRPNTSFCFLDIRSPGLGDTAMYLCATSKGATASSNQPQHFGDGTRLSIL.

This clone is categorized as large. The V call is TRBV25-1, the J call TRBJ2-2; 7 bases are shared with TRBD1. This CDR3 contains 14 residues. J lost 3 bases, V lost 2 bases, and 0 bases had no gene match. Germline assignment: CDR1 MGHDK and CDR2 SYGVNS. The CDR3 loop is CASSEQGDTGELFF. As DNA, the CDR3 is TGTGCCAGCAGTGAACAGGGGGACACCGGGGAGCTGTTTTTT.